Listed here are 29 T cell receptor beta chains from one sample, sequenced in a study of T cell responses to AZD1222 COVID-19 vaccine. Assay used: immunoSEQ multiplex PCR; TCRdb lists only in-frame clones, some missing. The sample includes 75,000 to 100,000 clones, roughly 88% of them seen just once. The starting material was peripheral blood, obtained on day 0 of AZD1222 vaccination. The receptors here all came from an adult in good health.

The chain uses TRBV7-2 and TRBJ2-3, with TRBD2 matching 13 bases. Unmatched junction bases numbered 5, after V lost 3 bases and J lost 2 bases. The CDR3 has 17 residues. CDR1 SGHTA and CDR2 FQGNSA come from the germline V gene. CDR3: CASSFWTSGSPTDTQYF. The CDR3 DNA reads TGTGCCAGCAGCTTTTGGACTAGCGGGAGCCCCACAGATACGCAGTATTTT.

The chain has TRBV28 and TRBJ2-7; 10 nucleotides agree with TRBD2. The CDR3 has 14 amino acids. V gave up 5 bases and J gave up 5 bases; unmatched junction bases: 6. The germline V gene has CDR1 MDHEN and CDR2 SYDVKM. The CDR3 DNA is TGTGCCAGCAGTGTCCGTCTAGCGGGAGACGAGCAGTACTTC. This gives the protein CASSVRLAGDEQYF.

The V call is TRBV2, the J call TRBJ1-3, with TRBD1 matching over 9 bases. The CDR3 runs 14 residues. CDR1 is SNHLY, CDR2 FYNNEI, per germline. J lost 1 base, V lost 6 bases, and 1 base had no gene match. The CDR3 region is CASRDRGSGNTIYF. The CDR3 coding sequence is TGTGCCAGCAGGGACAGGGGTTCTGGAAACACCATATATTTT.

The V and J genes are TRBV29-1 and TRBJ1-1; no reliable D call. The CDR3 contains 14 residues. Germline V gene data show CDR1 as SQVTM and CDR2 as ANQGSEA. The V and J ends lost 0 bases and 2 bases respectively, with 10 bases between them. Written as DNA, the CDR3 is TGCAGCGTTGAAGAACCGGCCATAAACACTGAAGCTTTCTTT. Protein product: CSVEEPAINTEAFF.

This clone was seen a single time. The V gene is TRBV4-1, the J gene TRBJ1-1, with no clear D. The CDR3 has 12 residues. V gave up 1 base and J gave up 5 bases, with 5 bases separating them. Germline V gene lookup returns CDR1 MGHRA and CDR2 YSYEKL. CDR3 loop: CASSQGETEAFF. The CDR3 DNA sequence: TGCGCCAGCAGCCAAGGAGAGACTGAAGCTTTCTTT.

The chain joins TRBV28 to TRBJ2-7; no firm D call. CDR1 and CDR2 from the germline V gene are MDHEN and SYDVKM. There are 13 residues in the CDR3. V lost 5 bases and J lost 4, with 12 bases in between. The DNA for the CDR3 is TGTGCCAGCAGTCCCCCGGCGGCGTACGAGCAGTACTTC. It is translated as CASSPPAAYEQYF.

This clone was seen just once. The V gene is TRBV19, the J gene TRBJ1-1; D is undetermined. Germline V lookup: CDR1 LNHDA, CDR2 SQIVND (reference sequence). This CDR3 spans 14 amino acids. V was pared by 7 bases and J by 2 bases, with 14 bases between. CDR3 nucleotides: TGTGCCAGTATCACCAGCGAGAAAAACACTGAAGCTTTCTTT. Residues: CASITSEKNTEAFF. Full variable domain (missing parts from reference TRBV19 and TRBJ1-1): DGGITQSPKYLFRKEGQNVTLSCEQNLNHDAMYWYRQDPGQGLRLIYYSQIVNDFQKGDIAEGYSVSREKKESFPLTVTSAQKNPTAFYLCASITSEKNTEAFFGQGTRLTVV.

The genes are TRBV6-5 and TRBJ2-7; TRBD2 agrees at 7 bases. J lost 12 bases, V lost 7 bases, and 15 bases had no gene match. CDR1 is MNHEY, CDR2 SVGAGI, per germline. The CDR3 is made up of 13 amino acids. In DNA, the CDR3 is TGTGCCAGCACCCCTCAGGAGACTAGCACTCTGTACTTC. Amino acids: CASTPQETSTLYF.

This sequence joins TRBV29-1 and TRBJ1-1; 9 bases agree with TRBD1. Germline CDR1 is SQVTM and CDR2 is ANQGSEA. J gave up 1 base and V 7 bases, and 7 bases lay outside the gene matches. This CDR3 region has 14 residues. As DNA, the CDR3 is TGCAGCGCCACTACGGGACAGGGGAACACTGAAGCTTTCTTT. It specifies CSATTGQGNTEAFF. The whole variable domain, filled in from reference TRBV29-1 and TRBJ1-1, reads SAVISQKPSRDICQRGTSLTIQCQVDSQVTMMFWYRQQPGQSLTLIATANQGSEATYESGFVIDKFPISRPNLTFSTLTVSNMSPEDSSIYLCSATTGQGNTEAFFGQGTRLTVV.

This chain links TRBV15 with TRBJ2-5; maybe TRBD2 (6 bases). The CDR3 has 14 residues. Trimming left V 1 base short and J 2 bases short, with 8 bases between. CDR1 is LNHNV, CDR2 YYDKDF, per germline (reference sequence). The CDR3 bases are TGTGCCACCAGCAGAGGGGGAGGTCAAGAGACCCAGTACTTC. Translated, it gives CATSRGGGQETQYF.

V is TRBV10-2 and J is TRBJ2-7; TRBD2 matches at 9 bases. Germline lookup yields CDR1 WSHSY and CDR2 SAAADI. The V and J ends lost 7 bases and 1 base, in that order; junction bases with no gene match: 5. This CDR3 is built from 14 residues. CDR3 in amino acids: CASTGLAGSYEQYF. The CDR3 region has the DNA TGCGCCAGCACAGGGCTAGCGGGATCCTACGAGCAGTACTTC.

V usage is TRBV6-5 and J usage is TRBJ1-5; D is perhaps TRBD1 (5 bases). The ends were cut back, 4 bases at V and 3 bases at J, with 13 bases in the middle. Germline lookup yields CDR1 MNHEY and CDR2 SVGAGI. The CDR3 has 15 amino acids. Written as DNA, the CDR3 is TGTGCCAGCAGTTTAACGGGGGGGGACAATCAGCCCCAGCATTTT. Protein: CASSLTGGDNQPQHF.

This sequence joins TRBV6-2 or TRBV6-3 and TRBJ1-5; no reliable D call. The CDR3 is 16 amino acids. The germline V gene encodes CDR1 MNHEY and CDR2 SVGEGT. Trimming stripped 1 base from V and 0 bases from J, with 10 bases between. CDR3 region: CASSYYREYSNQPQHF. CDR3 DNA: TGTGCCAGCAGTTACTATAGGGAGTATAGCAATCAGCCCCAGCATTTT.

The chain recombines TRBV30 with TRBJ1-1; D is uncertain. Germline V gene sequence: CDR1 GTSNPN, CDR2 SVGIG (reference sequence). Between the trimmed V and J ends, which lost 0 bases and 4 bases, there was a span of 15 bases. This CDR3 spans 15 amino acids. CDR3 region: CAWSVRRALSTEAFF. The CDR3 coding sequence is TGTGCCTGGAGTGTACGTCGGGCGTTGAGCACTGAAGCTTTCTTT. Together with reference TRBV30 and TRBJ1-1, the CDR3 gives the full variable domain: SQTIHQWPATLVQPVGSPLSLECTVEGTSNPNLYWYRQAAGRGLQLLFYSVGIGQISSEVPQNLSASRPQDRQFILSSKKLLLSDSGFYLCAWSVRRALSTEAFFGQGTRLTVV.

The V and J genes are TRBV30 and TRBJ2-7; D tentatively reads TRBD1 or TRBD2 (6 bases each). Trimming left V 5 bases short and J 3 bases short, with 14 bases between. CDR1 is GTSNPN and CDR2 is SVGIG in the germline V gene (reference sequence). This CDR3 contains 13 residues. The CDR3 coding sequence is TGTGCCTGGGCTAGGGGGGCAGACTACGAGCAGTACTTC. As protein: CAWARGADYEQYF.

The J gene is TRBJ2-7, the V gene TRBV4-3; 10 positions match TRBD2. The CDR3 is 16 residues long. The V segment lost 0 bases and the J segment 4 bases; nucleotides outside the gene matches: 6. Germline V gene data show CDR1 as LGHNA and CDR2 as YSLEER. For the CDR3, the DNA is TGCGCCAGCAGCCAAGAGGCTAGCGGGAGTCGTTACGAGCAGTACTTC. Its translation: CASSQEASGSRYEQYF.

The chain joins TRBV4-1 to TRBJ1-1; no reliable D call. Trimming stripped 1 base from V and 0 bases from J, with 15 bases between. The CDR3 loop spans 17 amino acids. CDR1 and CDR2 from the germline V gene are MGHRA and YSYEKL. The chain's CDR3 is CASSQVGRGPLNTEAFF. DNA for the CDR3: TGCGCCAGCAGCCAAGTGGGTCGGGGTCCCCTGAACACTGAAGCTTTCTTT.

This chain connects TRBV12-3 or TRBV12-4 to TRBJ2-5, with D perhaps TRBD2 (6 bases). There are 13 residues in the CDR3. V was shortened by 4 bases and J by 3 bases, with 9 bases between the two germline ends. The CDR3 is CASSSPGEETQYF. The DNA for the CDR3 is TGTGCCAGCAGTTCCCCGGGGGAAGAGACCCAGTACTTC.

V and J are TRBV6-2 or TRBV6-3 and TRBJ2-4, with TRBD2 matching 13 bases. The CDR3 contains 19 residues. CDR1 is MNHEY and CDR2 is SVGEGT in the germline V gene. The ends lost 5 bases at V and 3 bases at J; junction bases unmatched: 13. CDR3 protein: CASSTELAGGPWSKNIQYF. In DNA, the CDR3 is TGTGCCAGCAGTACTGAACTAGCGGGAGGGCCTTGGAGCAAAAACATTCAGTACTTC.

The V call is TRBV2, the J call TRBJ2-3, with 11 bases matching TRBD2. Losses at the gene ends were 1 base for V and 4 bases for J; bases not matched to a gene: 7. This CDR3 spans 17 amino acids. CDR1 SNHLY and CDR2 FYNNEI come from the germline V gene. This CDR3 reads CASSEVGSGRGADTQYF. The CDR3 region has the DNA TGTGCCAGCAGTGAAGTGGGTAGCGGGAGGGGAGCAGATACGCAGTATTTT.

The V gene is TRBV4-1, the J gene TRBJ2-3; 13 nucleotides align to TRBD2. Unmatched junction bases numbered 9, after V lost 2 bases and J lost 7 bases. Germline V CDR1 and CDR2: MGHRA, YSYEKL. The CDR3 contains 17 residues. The CDR3 reads CASSQSRGLAGANTQYF. The CDR3, as DNA: TGCGCCAGCAGCCAATCAAGAGGACTAGCGGGAGCTAATACGCAGTATTTT.

The V gene is TRBV6-1, the J gene TRBJ1-3; 7 bases agree with TRBD1. CDR3 length: 16 residues. J lost 2 bases, V lost 4 bases, and 8 bases had no gene match. Germline CDR1 and CDR2: MNHNS and SASEGT. CDR3 coding DNA: TGTGCCAGCAGTGCCAGAAGGACAGGCGCTGGAAACACCATATATTTT. Its translation: CASSARRTGAGNTIYF.

The gene calls are TRBV3-1 (or the pseudogene TRBV3-2) and TRBJ1-6; unclear D gene. Trimming stripped 0 bases from V and 7 bases from J, with 13 bases between. Germline V gene lookup returns CDR1 LGHDT and CDR2 YNNKEL (reference sequence). The CDR3 consists of 16 residues. CDR3 nucleotides: TGTGCCAGCAGCCAAGAAGAAGGGAGAGGGAATTCACCCCTCCACTTT. It codes for CASSQEEGRGNSPLHF.

V and J are TRBV19 and TRBJ1-1; D perhaps matches TRBD1 (5 bases). Trimming shortened V by 4 bases and J by 1 base, and 10 bases separated the two germline ends. The germline V gene encodes CDR1 LNHDA and CDR2 SQIVND (reference sequence). CDR3 length: 14 residues. CDR3 region: CASSTGTANTEAFF. The CDR3 DNA reads TGTGCCAGTAGTACCGGGACGGCGAACACTGAAGCTTTCTTT.

The gene calls are TRBV7-3 and TRBJ2-1; 14 bases fit TRBD2. This CDR3 is built from 24 residues. Germline V gene sequence: CDR1 SGHTA, CDR2 FQGTGA. V dropped 1 base and J dropped 7; count of bases not matched to a gene: 27. In nucleotides, the CDR3 is TGTGCCAGCAGCTTAAGGAACCCGGGACTAGCGGGAGATCTTCGGTTCGCACCAGGTAATGAGCAGTTCTTC. Amino acid sequence: CASSLRNPGLAGDLRFAPGNEQFF.

The CDR3 loop is CASSPSRQAGRAFF. The CDR3, as DNA: TGTGCCAGCAGTCCGAGCAGACAGGCCGGGAGAGCTTTCTTT. The chain links TRBV6-5 to TRBJ1-1; possibly TRBD1 for D (6 bases). Trimming removed 5 bases from V and 10 bases from J, with 20 bases in between. CDR1 and CDR2 (germline): MNHEY, SVGAGI. The CDR3 covers 14 residues.

The chain joins TRBV5-1 to TRBJ2-7; 9 nucleotides align to TRBD1. CDR1 SGHRS and CDR2 YFSETQ come from the germline V gene. The CDR3 is 14 residues long. V shed 0 bases, J shed 5 bases, and the junction held 3 bases outside the gene matches. The CDR3 region is CASSLGTGANEQYF. The CDR3 coding sequence is TGCGCCAGCAGCTTGGGGACAGGGGCAAACGAGCAGTACTTC.

This chain connects TRBV9 to TRBJ2-2; D gene unclear. Germline V gives CDR1 SGDLS, CDR2 YYNGEE. V gave up 3 bases and J gave up 3 bases, with 6 bases separating them. The CDR3 spans 13 residues. Here the CDR3 DNA reads TGTGCCAGCAGCGAGCCTTACACCGGGGAGCTGTTTTTT. Protein: CASSEPYTGELFF.

V gene TRBV28 combines with J gene TRBJ2-1; D might be TRBD1 (5 bases). Germline V lookup: CDR1 MDHEN, CDR2 SYDVKM. The V end lost 7 bases, the J end lost 8 bases, and 21 bases lay between the germline ends. There are 15 residues in the CDR3. The CDR3 here is CASTDPTLRVDEQFF. DNA of the CDR3: TGTGCCAGCACCGATCCAACCCTCAGGGTCGATGAGCAGTTCTTC.